Below are 7 T cell receptor beta chains sequenced from a single sample in a study of T cell responses to AZD1222 COVID-19 vaccine. Profiled with immunoSEQ multiplex PCR; TCRdb holds only in-frame clones, not every one. Of 140,000 or so clones in the sample, roughly 92% are singletons; the top ten hold over 1.5%. The sample was peripheral blood, taken on day 0 of AZD1222 vaccination. The source of these receptors is an adult in good health.

The genes are TRBV7-6 and TRBJ1-6, with no clear D. The CDR3 runs 15 residues. Germline V gene lookup returns CDR1 SGHVS and CDR2 FNYEAQ. With 5 bases removed from V and 7 bases from J, the gap between germline ends came to 15 bases. CDR3 nucleotide sequence: TGTGCCAGCAGCGAAGGCGCAGGATTAAATTCACCCCTCCACTTT. It translates to CASSEGAGLNSPLHF. The full variable domain, in which reference TRBV7-6 and TRBJ1-6 provide the parts outside the CDR3, is GAGVSQSPRYKVTKRGQDVALRCDPISGHVSLYWYRQALGQGPEFLTYFNYEAQQDKSGLPNDRFSAERPEGSISTLTIQRTEQRDSAMYRCASSEGAGLNSPLHFGNGTRLTVT.

This chain uses TRBV2 with TRBJ1-4; 9 bases line up with TRBD1. Germline V gene sequence: CDR1 SNHLY, CDR2 FYNNEI. The ends lost 6 bases at V and 3 bases at J; junction bases unmatched: 5. This CDR3 is 15 amino acids long. CDR3 in amino acids: CASSLQGASNEKLFF. The DNA of the CDR3 is TGTGCCAGCAGCCTACAGGGGGCTTCTAATGAAAAACTGTTTTTT.

This chain uses TRBV3-1 (or the pseudogene TRBV3-2) with TRBJ2-1; TRBD1 agrees at 7 bases. The V gene end was trimmed by 0 bases and the J gene end by 2 bases; junction bases not matched to a gene: 4. Germline V gene lookup returns CDR1 LGHDT and CDR2 YNNKEL (reference sequence). The CDR3 covers 16 residues. CDR3: CASSQEGTVAYNEQFF. DNA of the CDR3: TGTGCCAGCAGCCAAGAAGGGACAGTCGCCTACAATGAGCAGTTCTTC.

The V call is TRBV7-9, the J call TRBJ1-4; perhaps TRBD1 as D (5 bases). Germline CDR1 is SEHNR and CDR2 is FQNEAQ (reference sequence). V lost 5 bases and J lost 4, with 20 bases in between. The CDR3 consists of 17 residues. The chain's CDR3 is CASSRFLSGSHNEKLFF. CDR3 DNA sequence: TGTGCCAGCAGCCGTTTTCTCTCAGGGTCTCATAATGAAAAACTGTTTTTT.

The chain carries TRBV5-1 and TRBJ2-1, with TRBD2 matching over 7 bases. With V trimmed by 4 bases and J by 0 bases, 10 bases remained unmatched. Germline V CDR1 and CDR2: SGHRS, YFSETQ. This CDR3 comprises 17 residues. The CDR3, as DNA: TGCGCCAGCAGCCTTTCTAGCGGCGTGGGCTCCTACAATGAGCAGTTCTTC. It yields the protein CASSLSSGVGSYNEQFF.

The chain joins TRBV2 to TRBJ2-5, with a tentative D call TRBD1 (6 bases). The V gene's germline CDR1 is SNHLY and CDR2 FYNNEI. V was trimmed by 2 bases and J by 6 bases, leaving 10 bases between them. CDR3 length: 13 residues. In nucleotides, the CDR3 is TGTGCCAGCAGTGAAAGCAGGGGACAGACCCAGTACTTC. It yields the protein CASSESRGQTQYF.

The rearrangement uses TRBV6-5 and TRBJ1-4; D is unresolved. Germline V CDR1 and CDR2: MNHEY, SVGAGI. The CDR3 totals 15 residues. Trimming removed 0 bases from V and 3 bases from J, with 8 bases in between. CDR3 loop: CASSYSRASNEKLFF. The CDR3 DNA follows: TGTGCCAGCAGTTACTCGAGGGCATCTAATGAAAAACTGTTTTTT.